This T cell receptor beta chain stems from a study of blood T cell repertoires in COVID-19. The overall study: Collection of acute and convalescent COVID-19 samples took place in the United States, Italy and Spain. T cells, B-cell-depleted T cells, or PBMCs supplied cDNA or gDNA.

Under the authors' procedure: Reference gene primer amplification gave estimated nucleated cell counts. Only in-frame clones appear in the TCRdb table, and some are missing; sequencing was by immunoSEQ multiplex PCR. Clone size and the V and J calls come from that table; the DNA yielded D and trimming. The sample yields roughly 230,000 clones, roughly 80% seen once. The Seattle patients joined while their infection was active and were tracked longitudinally afterward. The V and J ends lost 2 bases and 2 bases respectively, with 13 bases between them. CDR1 and CDR2 from the germline V gene are GTSNPN and SVGIG (reference sequence). CDR3 length equals 15 residues.

The sample was peripheral blood. The chain links TRBV30 to TRBJ1-3, with no clear D. The sequence was obtained from a woman older than 75 with COVID-19, enrolled during active disease. In DNA, the CDR3 is TGTGCCTGGAGTACGCCGAGAAAGACTGGAAACACCATATATTTT. Its translation is CAWSTPRKTGNTIYF.